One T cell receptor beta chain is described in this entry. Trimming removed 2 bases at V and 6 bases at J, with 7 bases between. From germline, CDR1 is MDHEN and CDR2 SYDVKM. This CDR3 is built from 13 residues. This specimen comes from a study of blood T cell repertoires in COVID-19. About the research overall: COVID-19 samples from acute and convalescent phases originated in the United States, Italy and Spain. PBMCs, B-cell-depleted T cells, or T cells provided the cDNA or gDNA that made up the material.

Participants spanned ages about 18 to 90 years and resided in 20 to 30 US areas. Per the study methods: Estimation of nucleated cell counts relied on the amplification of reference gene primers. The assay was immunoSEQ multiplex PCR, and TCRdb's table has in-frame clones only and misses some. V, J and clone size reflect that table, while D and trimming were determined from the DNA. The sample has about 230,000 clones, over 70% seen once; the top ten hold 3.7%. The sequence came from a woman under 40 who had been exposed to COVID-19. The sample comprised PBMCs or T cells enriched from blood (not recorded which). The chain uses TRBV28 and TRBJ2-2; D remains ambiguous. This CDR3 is CASSLVLSGELFF. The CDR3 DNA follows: TGTGCCAGCAGTTTAGTCTTGTCCGGGGAGCTGTTTTTT.